This TCR beta chain was sequenced in a study of T-cell reconstitution after alpha-beta-depleted transplantation in children. V was pared by 5 bases and J by 4 bases, with 12 bases of the junction left unmatched. This CDR3 spans 17 amino acids. Germline values: CDR1 SGHAT, CDR2 FQNNGV. Construction of the TCRbeta library involved unique molecular identifiers. Using its own MiXCR run on the PCR reads, TCRdb lists one record per CDR3 protein. The sample lists some 200,000 distinct CDR3 sequences, roughly 9% occurring once. This receptor was obtained from a human donor who donated a stem cell graft to a child with acute lymphoblastic leukemia. The chain joins TRBV11-2 to TRBJ2-3, with 10 bases identical to TRBD2. Sequencing was performed on PBMCs from the stem cell graft donor, taken from the stem cell graft. The CDR3 DNA reads TGTGCCAGCAGCCACCCTCTGGGACTAGCGAAGTCAGATACGCAGTATTTT. Its translation is CASSHPLGLAKSDTQYF.